The subject of this entry is one T cell receptor beta chain. Its antigen is undetermined. With 7 bases removed from V and 1 base from J, the gap between germline ends came to 13 bases. The CDR3 sequence is 13 residues long. Germline assignment: CDR1 SQVTM and CDR2 ANQGSEA. These data come from a study of shared clonotypes between healthy human individuals. Study-level findings and limits: Since donors were few, the genetic and exposure-history diversity represented was limited. Only blood was sampled; tissue repertoires likely differ.

How the authors handled the data: Filtering was not the same, since immunoSEQ gave junction-only sequences without quality scores. Using immunoSEQ multiplex PCR, the repertoire was profiled, and TCRdb retains in-frame clones only, with some absent. That table is the source of V, J and clone size, and D and trimming were worked out from the DNA. Among around 2,000,000 clones, 85% to 95% were seen once, and the ten largest hold around 0.13%. This TCR derives from a man aged 18 to 29 in good health. The chain uses TRBV29-1 and TRBJ1-1; D ambiguous. The material sequenced was naive CD4+ T cells sorted from blood. Specified subset: CD45RA+ positively selected. The DNA for the CDR3 is TGCAGCGGATGTAGGGAGGGGAACACTGAAGCTTTCTTT. As protein: CSGCREGNTEAFF.